Following are 20 T cell receptor beta chains from one sample sequenced in a study of control samples from healthy donors and cancer patients. The method was immunoSEQ multiplex PCR; TCRdb's version includes in-frame clones alone and lacks a portion of them. The table includes about 270,000 clones, 82% detected once. The sample comprised PBMCs. These receptors were taken from a woman aged 55-75 years with lung cancer.

This clone appeared a single time. The V call is TRBV11-2, the J call TRBJ2-3; D possibly corresponds to TRBD2 (7 bases). This CDR3 has 15 residues. The ends were cut back, 5 bases at V and 5 bases at J, with 17 bases in the middle. CDR1 is SGHAT and CDR2 is FQNNGV in the germline V gene. The CDR3 region is CASSPGGGARDTQYF. In DNA form, the CDR3 reads TGTGCCAGCAGCCCGGGTGGGGGGGCGAGAGATACGCAGTATTTT.

V and J are TRBV18 and TRBJ1-1; no firm D call. Germline CDR1 KGHSH, CDR2 LQKENI. The germline V and J ends were trimmed by 2 bases and 1 base, with 8 bases remaining between them. The CDR3 is made up of 14 amino acids. CDR3 bases: TGTGCCAGCTCACCAGATCCAAGGAACACTGAAGCTTTCTTT. As protein: CASSPDPRNTEAFF.

The chain uses TRBV28 and TRBJ1-1; 8 positions agree with TRBD1. V dropped 3 bases and J dropped 5; count of bases not matched to a gene: 8. CDR1 is MDHEN, CDR2 SYDVKM, per germline. The CDR3 extends over 15 amino acids. CDR3 amino acids: CASSFPDRVGTEAFF. The CDR3, as DNA: TGTGCCAGCAGTTTCCCGGACAGGGTAGGGACTGAAGCTTTCTTT.

This rearrangement joins TRBV15 to TRBJ2-1, with a possible D match to TRBD1 (5 bases). V dropped 8 bases and J dropped 3 bases, with 17 bases sitting between them. The CDR3 has 15 residues. CDR1 is LNHNV and CDR2 is YYDKDF in the germline V gene (reference sequence). The CDR3 loop reads CATGRGAPVYNEQFF. CDR3 DNA: TGTGCCACCGGCCGTGGGGCTCCCGTCTACAATGAGCAGTTCTTC.

The chain recombines TRBV13 with TRBJ2-1; D gene unclear. This CDR3 region has 13 residues. Trimming took off 3 bases at V and 7 bases at J, with 10 bases between the two ends. CDR1 PRHDT and CDR2 FYEKMQ come from the germline V gene (reference sequence). The CDR3 protein is CASSLWPINEQFF. CDR3 DNA sequence: TGTGCCAGCAGCTTGTGGCCAATTAATGAGCAGTTCTTC.

This clone was seen more than once but under ten times. The chain has TRBV18 and TRBJ1-1; the D is unclear. V was trimmed by 3 bases and J by 5 bases, leaving 13 bases between them. Germline V gene lookup returns CDR1 KGHSH and CDR2 LQKENI. The CDR3 runs to 14 residues. The CDR3 coding sequence is TGTGCCAGCTCACCCTCCAAGGGAGGGACTGAAGCTTTCTTT. This encodes CASSPSKGGTEAFF.

The chain employs TRBV6-5 and TRBJ2-4; D is uncertain. Trimming cost V 4 bases and J 2 bases, with 6 bases left between them. Germline values: CDR1 MNHEY, CDR2 SVGAGI. CDR3 length equals 13 residues. CDR3 nucleotides: TGTGCCAGCAGTTTTGGGTCCAAAAACATTCAGTACTTC. Encoded protein: CASSFGSKNIQYF.

The rearrangement uses TRBV28 and TRBJ1-3; unclear D gene. The CDR3 is 16 residues long. V was clipped by 5 bases and J by 2 bases, with 16 bases between them. Germline CDR1 reads MDHEN; CDR2 reads SYDVKM. CDR3 in amino acids: CASSPPGMGTGNTIYF. CDR3 bases: TGTGCCAGCAGTCCCCCTGGGATGGGGACTGGAAACACCATATATTTT.

The genes are TRBV7-9 and TRBJ2-7, with a possible D match to TRBD1 (6 bases). Trimming stripped 7 bases from V and 6 bases from J, with 22 bases between. CDR3 length: 15 amino acids. The V gene's germline CDR1 is SEHNR and CDR2 FQNEAQ (reference sequence). The CDR3 loop reads CASTPPGTSLLEQYF. CDR3 nucleotides: TGTGCCAGCACCCCACCGGGGACATCCCTTCTCGAGCAGTACTTC.

The chain recombines TRBV19 with TRBJ2-7; 10 bases match TRBD1. This CDR3 is built from 15 residues. Germline CDR1 reads LNHDA; CDR2 reads SQIVND (reference sequence). The junction had 6 bases not matched to a gene; V was cut back by 3 bases and J by 4 bases. CDR3 DNA: TGTGCCAGTAGTATCGGGACAGGGGATAGGTACGAGCAGTACTTC. It encodes CASSIGTGDRYEQYF. The whole variable domain, filled in from reference TRBV19 and TRBJ2-7, reads DGGITQSPKYLFRKEGQNVTLSCEQNLNHDAMYWYRQDPGQGLRLIYYSQIVNDFQKGDIAEGYSVSREKKESFPLTVTSAQKNPTAFYLCASSIGTGDRYEQYFGPGTRLTVT.

This clone was observed once. This chain uses TRBV6-5 with TRBJ1-1; 7 bases fit TRBD1. The V gene's germline CDR1 is MNHEY and CDR2 SVGAGI. The CDR3 contains 14 residues. Losses at the gene ends were 9 bases for V and 5 bases for J; bases not matched to a gene: 12. The CDR3 DNA is TGTGCCAGTGCTGCGTACAGGGGTGAGACTGAAGCTTTCTTT. Protein product: CASAAYRGETEAFF.

The J gene is TRBJ2-1, the V gene TRBV7-6; D is perhaps TRBD2 (7 bases). Germline V lookup: CDR1 SGHVS, CDR2 FNYEAQ. Trimming took 3 bases from V and 5 from J, leaving 14 bases between them. CDR3 length equals 15 residues. The CDR3 sequence is CASSFGAGAHNEQFF. In DNA, the CDR3 is TGTGCCAGCAGCTTTGGCGCGGGGGCTCACAATGAGCAGTTCTTC.

The J gene is TRBJ2-5, the V gene TRBV20-1; D is ambiguous. The CDR3 is 13 residues long. Germline CDR1 DFQATT, CDR2 SNEGSKA (reference sequence). Trimming removed 3 bases from V and 2 bases from J, with 10 bases in between. CDR3 amino acids: CSASRRQQETQYF. The CDR3 DNA reads as TGCAGTGCTAGTCGCCGGCAGCAAGAGACCCAGTACTTC.

This clone was found once. The chain links TRBV7-2 to TRBJ1-2; 10 bases fit TRBD1. The germline gives CDR1 SGHTA, CDR2 FQGNSA. The CDR3 extends over 14 amino acids. V lost 4 bases to trimming and J lost 8 bases; unmatched junction nucleotides: 7. CDR3 amino acids: CASSYRQGARGYTF. Here the CDR3 DNA reads TGTGCCAGCAGCTACAGACAGGGGGCGCGCGGCTACACCTTC.

The rearrangement joins TRBV19 to TRBJ2-1; the D is unclear. The length of the CDR3 is 15 residues. Germline CDR1 is LNHDA and CDR2 is SQIVND (reference sequence). The V end was cut by 5 bases, the J end by 6 bases, with 17 bases between. The CDR3 loop is CASSPWRARSNEQFF. The CDR3 bases are TGTGCCAGTAGTCCTTGGCGAGCGAGGAGCAATGAGCAGTTCTTC.

This clone was seen a handful of times. This chain links TRBV11-2 with TRBJ1-5, with a weak D call TRBD1 (5 bases). Looked up from germline, CDR1 is SGHAT and CDR2 is FQNNGV. The CDR3 consists of 15 residues. V lost 1 base, J lost 4 bases, and 11 bases lay in between. The CDR3 DNA follows: TGTGCCAGCAGCTTAGCAGCAGGGAGTAATCAGCCCCAGCATTTT. It is translated as CASSLAAGSNQPQHF.

The rearrangement uses TRBV28 and TRBJ1-1; no clear D. The germline CDR1 and CDR2 sequences are MDHEN and SYDVKM. The CDR3 spans 11 residues. V shed 2 bases and J shed 6 bases, with 4 bases lying between them. The CDR3 DNA follows: TGTGCCAGCAGTTTAGGGTCTGAAGCTTTCTTT. Translating it yields CASSLGSEAFF.

The rearrangement uses TRBV7-8 and TRBJ1-2, with a possible D match to TRBD1 (6 bases). Germline CDR1 reads SGHVS; CDR2 reads FQNEAQ. CDR3 length equals 15 residues. Trimming took 1 base from V and 7 from J, leaving 16 bases between them. CDR3 protein: CASSLESRGRGGYTF. In DNA, the CDR3 is TGTGCCAGCAGCTTAGAATCACGGGGGCGAGGTGGCTACACCTTC.

V usage is TRBV3-1 (or the pseudogene TRBV3-2) and J usage is TRBJ1-1, with TRBD1 matching 12 bases. CDR1 LGHDT and CDR2 YNNKEL come from the germline V gene (reference sequence). Germline trimming cut 4 bases from V and 8 bases from J; bases unmatched to any gene: 14. The CDR3 consists of 17 residues. The CDR3 spells CASSRPVSGTGGSEAFF. The CDR3 DNA follows: TGTGCCAGCAGCCGCCCTGTTTCCGGGACAGGGGGCTCCGAAGCTTTCTTT.

This sequence joins TRBV5-1 and TRBJ2-3; D is unclear. V lost 0 bases to trimming and J lost 6 bases, with 8 bases between them. CDR3 size: 13 residues. Germline CDR1 SGHRS, CDR2 YFSETQ. CDR3 bases: TGCGCCAGCAGCTTGGAACTGTGGGATACGCAGTATTTT. Its protein product is CASSLELWDTQYF.